The 32 T cell receptor beta chains in this list originate from one sample, sequenced in a study of blood T cell repertoires in COVID-19. Sequenced by immunoSEQ multiplex PCR; TCRdb stores in-frame clones only, minus some. The sample lists 140,000 to 150,000 clones; 80% to 90% were seen once. The sequenced material came from peripheral blood. Every receptor here comes from a woman in her sixties or seventies with COVID-19, enrolled during active disease.

This chain joins TRBV15 and TRBJ2-2; 8 bases are shared with TRBD1. Trimming removed 5 bases from V and 6 bases from J; junction bases left unmatched: 5. CDR1 is LNHNV, CDR2 YYDKDF, per germline (reference sequence). This CDR3 comprises 14 residues. The DNA for the CDR3 is TGTGCCACCAGCTTGGACAGGGACGCCGGGGAGCTGTTTTTT. Its protein is CATSLDRDAGELFF.

CDR3 protein: CATNPQGAWGNQPQHF. CDR3 bases: TGTGCCACCAACCCACAGGGGGCTTGGGGCAATCAGCCCCAGCATTTT. The V and J genes are TRBV15 and TRBJ1-5; 9 bases agree with TRBD1. Germline CDR1 LNHNV, CDR2 YYDKDF (reference sequence). J was trimmed by 2 bases and V by 7 bases; bases with no gene match: 9. The CDR3 loop spans 16 amino acids. Looking up the rest from reference TRBV15 and TRBJ1-5 gives the full variable domain: DAMVIQNPRYQVTQFGKPVTLSCSQTLNHNVMYWYQQKSSQAPKLLFHYYDKDFNNEADTPDNFQSRRPNTSFCFLDIRSPGLGDTAMYLCATNPQGAWGNQPQHFGDGTRLSIL.

The gene calls are TRBV6-5 and TRBJ1-2; D perhaps matches TRBD1 (5 bases). CDR1 MNHEY and CDR2 SVGAGI come from the germline V gene. The CDR3 is made up of 13 amino acids. V lost 6 bases and J 2 bases, leaving 10 bases between the germline ends. The CDR3 DNA sequence: TGTGCCAGCAGACCGACAGCAAACTATGGCTACACCTTC. Its translation is CASRPTANYGYTF.

This chain links TRBV7-2 with TRBJ2-7; 7 positions agree with TRBD1. V lost 1 base, J lost 3 bases, and 12 bases stayed unmatched. The CDR3 is 17 amino acids. CDR1 is SGHTA and CDR2 is FQGNSA in the germline V gene. CDR3 nucleotides: TGTGCCAGCAGCTTAGGCCCCTTAGGACAGGAGTTCTACGAGCAGTACTTC. It codes for CASSLGPLGQEFYEQYF.

The rearrangement joins TRBV5-1 to TRBJ1-6; a possible D gene is TRBD1 (5 bases). The CDR3 extends over 16 amino acids. Trimming removed 4 bases from V and 0 bases from J, with 11 bases in between. Germline CDR1 and CDR2: SGHRS and YFSETQ. In DNA, the CDR3 is TGCGCCAGCAGCCTGGACACACACTCCTATAATTCACCCCTCCACTTT. Its translation: CASSLDTHSYNSPLHF. Together with reference TRBV5-1 and TRBJ1-6, the CDR3 gives the full variable domain: KAGVTQTPRYLIKTRGQQVTLSCSPISGHRSVSWYQQTPGQGLQFLFEYFSETQRNKGNFPGRFSGRQFSNSRSEMNVSTLELGDSALYLCASSLDTHSYNSPLHFGNGTRLTVT.

This clone was seen just once. The chain joins TRBV5-8 to TRBJ2-7; D is possibly TRBD1 (7 bases). Trimming left V 5 bases short and J 1 base short, with 19 bases between. This CDR3 region has 16 residues. The germline V gene encodes CDR1 SGHTS and CDR2 YDEGEE. In DNA, the CDR3 is TGTGCCAGCAGTCCCCTCAGGGGGGCGAAGTCCTACGAGCAGTACTTC. Encoded protein: CASSPLRGAKSYEQYF.

The chain has TRBV5-1 and TRBJ2-7; maybe TRBD1 (6 bases). CDR3 length: 16 residues. V was trimmed by 2 bases and J by 0 bases, leaving 15 bases between them. The V gene's germline CDR1 is SGHRS and CDR2 YFSETQ. Written as DNA, the CDR3 is TGCGCCAGCAGCTTCAATTTCCAGGGGATCTCCTACGAGCAGTACTTC. Translation gives CASSFNFQGISYEQYF.

V usage is TRBV5-1 and J usage is TRBJ1-1; TRBD1 is a possible D gene (6 bases). Germline V CDR1 and CDR2: SGHRS, YFSETQ. V shed 2 bases and J shed 2 bases, with 10 bases lying between them. The CDR3 is made up of 14 amino acids. CDR3 nucleotide sequence: TGCGCCAGCAGCTTTGGGGACACCAACACTGAAGCTTTCTTT. This encodes CASSFGDTNTEAFF.

This clone was observed once. The chain joins TRBV18 to TRBJ2-5; the D gene is possibly TRBD2 (5 bases). CDR1 is KGHSH, CDR2 LQKENI, per germline. The CDR3 runs to 15 residues. V dropped 3 bases and J dropped 1 base, with 12 bases sitting between them. CDR3 sequence: CASSPKRQAQETQYF. The CDR3 nucleotides read TGTGCCAGCTCACCGAAGCGGCAGGCCCAAGAGACCCAGTACTTC.

The count of this clone is one. The J gene is TRBJ1-2, the V gene TRBV3-1 (or the pseudogene TRBV3-2), with D unclear. Between the trimmed V and J ends, which lost 1 base and 5 bases, there was a span of 5 bases. The germline CDR1 and CDR2 sequences are LGHDT and YNNKEL (reference sequence). The CDR3 runs 12 residues. CDR3 in amino acids: CASSQVEYGYTF. The CDR3 DNA sequence: TGTGCCAGCAGCCAAGTTGAGTATGGCTACACCTTC.

Details on this clone: Other DNA sequences in the sample encode the same CDR3. The chain links TRBV9 to TRBJ1-2; 7 bases agree with TRBD1. The V gene's germline CDR1 is SGDLS and CDR2 YYNGEE. This CDR3 is built from 14 residues. The ends lost 2 bases at V and 2 bases at J; junction bases unmatched: 3. The CDR3, as DNA: TGTGCCAGCAGCGTCGGGACAGAAAACTATGGCTACACCTTC. This gives the protein CASSVGTENYGYTF.

DNA of the CDR3: TGTGCCAGTAGTCCTTGGACGGGGATGAACACTGAAGCTTTCTTT. Amino acids: CASSPWTGMNTEAFF. The chain carries TRBV19 and TRBJ1-1; D ambiguous. The CDR3 is 15 residues long. Trimming shortened V by 5 bases and J by 0 bases, and 13 bases separated the two germline ends. Per the germline V gene, CDR1 is LNHDA and CDR2 is SQIVND (reference sequence).

This clone was seen once. This chain links TRBV9 with TRBJ2-3; 9 bases agree with TRBD2. CDR1 and CDR2 from the germline V gene are SGDLS and YYNGEE. This CDR3 contains 19 residues. Trimming cost V 0 bases and J 0 bases; bases outside gene matches: 11. The CDR3 loop reads CASSVATRSSGGSTDTQYF. CDR3 nucleotides: TGTGCCAGCAGCGTAGCTACACGGAGTAGCGGGGGCAGCACAGATACGCAGTATTTT. The full variable domain, with the rest looked up from reference TRBV9 and TRBJ2-3, is DSGVTQTPKHLITATGQRVTLRCSPRSGDLSVYWYQQSLDQGLQFLIQYYNGEERAKGNILERFSAQQFPDLHSELNLSSLELGDSALYFCASSVATRSSGGSTDTQYFGPGTRLTVL.

The chain couples TRBV10-3 to TRBJ1-5; 9 bases are a match to TRBD1. Germline CDR1 reads ENHRY; CDR2 reads SYGVKD. The CDR3 extends over 14 amino acids. V lost 4 bases and J lost 6; bases outside the gene matches: 4. CDR3 region: CAISGGQGPQPQHF. The CDR3 DNA reads TGTGCCATCAGTGGGGGACAGGGACCTCAGCCCCAGCATTTT.

V and J are TRBV4-3 and TRBJ2-7; TRBD1 might be the D (5 bases). There are 15 residues in the CDR3. V lost 0 bases and J lost 2, with 11 bases in between. The germline V gene has CDR1 LGHNA and CDR2 YSLEER. This chain's CDR3 is CASSQEPGNAYEQYF. The CDR3 region has the DNA TGCGCCAGCAGCCAAGAGCCAGGGAATGCCTACGAGCAGTACTTC.

The CDR3 bases are TGTGCCAGCAGCTTAGGCTGGGGAGGGGTAGTTGAAGCTTTCTTT. Translated, it gives CASSLGWGGVVEAFF. The chain couples TRBV13 to TRBJ1-1, with a possible D match to TRBD1 (5 bases). CDR3 size: 15 residues. CDR1 and CDR2 from the germline V gene are PRHDT and FYEKMQ (reference sequence). V was shortened by 0 bases and J by 7 bases, with 15 bases between the two germline ends.

The chain is built from TRBV5-1 and TRBJ1-1; the D gene is possibly TRBD1 (5 bases). There are 15 residues in the CDR3. The ends were cut back, 2 bases at V and 2 bases at J, with 13 bases in the middle. Germline CDR1 SGHRS, CDR2 YFSETQ. CDR3 protein: CASSFQQDKNTEAFF. CDR3 nucleotide sequence: TGCGCCAGCAGCTTTCAACAGGACAAAAACACTGAAGCTTTCTTT.

This chain links TRBV29-1 with TRBJ1-6; 7 bases are shared with TRBD1. The CDR3 extends over 13 amino acids. Germline lookup yields CDR1 SQVTM and CDR2 ANQGSEA. J gave up 7 bases and V 8 bases, and 8 bases lay outside the gene matches. CDR3 amino acids: CSIGQDPNSPLHF. The CDR3 DNA sequence: TGCAGCATCGGACAGGACCCAAATTCACCCCTCCACTTT.

The genes are TRBV19 and TRBJ2-7, with a possible D match to TRBD2 (6 bases). Germline V gives CDR1 LNHDA, CDR2 SQIVND (reference sequence). Trimming took 6 bases from V and 3 from J, leaving 24 bases between them. The CDR3 totals 17 residues. CDR3: CASSTRSGTPGFYEQYF. CDR3 nucleotide sequence: TGTGCCAGTAGCACACGATCCGGGACTCCGGGATTCTACGAGCAGTACTTC.

The rearrangement joins TRBV3-1 (or the pseudogene TRBV3-2) to TRBJ1-5; a possible D gene is TRBD1 (5 bases). Trimming shortened V by 1 base and J by 4 bases, and 5 bases separated the two germline ends. The CDR3 consists of 13 residues. In germline, CDR1 is LGHDT, CDR2 YNNKEL (reference sequence). The DNA for the CDR3 is TGTGCCAGCAGCCAAGGACAGAATCAGCCCCAGCATTTT. It yields the protein CASSQGQNQPQHF.

Only a few counts were recorded for this clone. CDR3 bases: TGTGCCAGCAGCAAAGCGCGGGGGGGCACCCTTTATGGCTACACCTTC. Its translation is CASSKARGGTLYGYTF. V is TRBV21-1 and J is TRBJ1-2. TRBV21-1 is deemed a pseudogene. The CDR3 is 16 amino acids.

J is TRBJ2-5 and V is TRBV9, with 10 bases identical to TRBD2. Unmatched junction bases numbered 8, after V lost 1 base and J lost 5 bases. The germline gives CDR1 SGDLS, CDR2 YYNGEE. The CDR3 consists of 16 residues. The CDR3 bases are TGTGCCAGCAGCGTACCTAGCGGGGGTGCCGTTGAGACCCAGTACTTC. It yields the protein CASSVPSGGAVETQYF. Complete variable domain (other parts from reference TRBV9 and TRBJ2-5): DSGVTQTPKHLITATGQRVTLRCSPRSGDLSVYWYQQSLDQGLQFLIQYYNGEERAKGNILERFSAQQFPDLHSELNLSSLELGDSALYFCASSVPSGGAVETQYFGPGTRLLVL.

In this sample, this clone turned up a few times. The V gene is TRBV4-1, the J gene TRBJ1-2; D gene uncertain. Germline V gene sequence: CDR1 MGHRA, CDR2 YSYEKL. V was cut by 0 bases and J by 7 bases, with 9 bases left in between. This CDR3 has 13 residues. The DNA of the CDR3 is TGCGCCAGCAGCCAAGATAGCCTGGGTGGCTACACCTTC. Its translation: CASSQDSLGGYTF.

This chain uses TRBV7-2 with TRBJ2-7; 8 nucleotides align to TRBD2. The V gene end was trimmed by 3 bases and the J gene end by 4 bases; junction bases not matched to a gene: 8. Per germline, CDR1 SGHTA and CDR2 FQGNSA. This CDR3 is built from 15 residues. The DNA for the CDR3 is TGTGCCAGCAGCTTGAAGCGGGGGCCAGTTTACGAGCAGTACTTC. This gives the protein CASSLKRGPVYEQYF.

This rearrangement joins TRBV6-1 to TRBJ1-2; possibly TRBD1 for D (6 bases). Looked up from germline, CDR1 is MNHNS and CDR2 is SASEGT. The CDR3 consists of 14 residues. V was clipped by 2 bases and J by 7 bases, with 14 bases between them. The DNA for the CDR3 is TGTGCCAGCAGTGAAAGGGGGGGTTCGGCTGGCTACACCTTC. It specifies CASSERGGSAGYTF.

The chain has TRBV5-4 and TRBJ2-7; 8 nucleotides align to TRBD1. This CDR3 is built from 15 residues. CDR1 SGHNT and CDR2 YYREEE come from the germline V gene (reference sequence). V was pared by 0 bases and J by 3 bases, with 5 bases of the junction left unmatched. CDR3 in amino acids: CASSLGQGADYEQYF. The CDR3 DNA sequence: TGTGCCAGCAGCTTGGGCCAGGGGGCTGACTACGAGCAGTACTTC.

The genes are TRBV5-4 and TRBJ2-5; a possible D gene is TRBD2 (6 bases). This CDR3 has 14 amino acids. The ends were cut back, 0 bases at V and 6 bases at J, with 12 bases in the middle. Germline lookup yields CDR1 SGHNT and CDR2 YYREEE (reference sequence). Here the CDR3 reads CASSLAGVQKTQYF. DNA for the CDR3: TGTGCCAGCAGCTTGGCGGGGGTGCAGAAGACCCAGTACTTC.

The chain recombines TRBV6-4 with TRBJ1-1; D possibly corresponds to TRBD1 (5 bases). Germline V gene sequence: CDR1 MRHNA, CDR2 SNTAGT. The length of the CDR3 is 15 residues. The V and J ends lost 0 bases and 0 bases respectively, with 8 bases between them. The CDR3 nucleotides are TGTGCCAGCAGTGACTCGACAGCTATGAACACTGAAGCTTTCTTT. It specifies CASSDSTAMNTEAFF.

CDR3 loop: CASTKGAYQETQYF. The CDR3 nucleotides are TGTGCCAGCACCAAAGGGGCCTACCAAGAGACCCAGTACTTC. The chain uses TRBV21-1 and TRBJ2-5; TRBD1 is the table's D call, not checked against the DNA. TRBV21-1 is marked as a pseudogene. CDR3 length: 14 amino acids.

This clone was picked up a small number of times. The chain has TRBV27 and TRBJ1-6; no clear D. CDR1 and CDR2 (germline): MNHEY, SMNVEV (reference sequence). The V end lost 8 bases, the J end lost 8 bases, and 19 bases lay between the germline ends. The CDR3 covers 15 residues. The DNA of the CDR3 is TGTGCCAGCCAGGAAGGCGTAGGTTGGGATTCACCCCTCCACTTT. It codes for CASQEGVGWDSPLHF.

This chain uses TRBV5-4 with TRBJ1-4, with a tentative D call TRBD1 (5 bases). The closer fit of TRBJ2-2 to the DNA end suggests the J call may be wrong. CDR3 length equals 13 residues. Germline V CDR1 and CDR2: SGHNT, YYREEE (reference sequence). CDR3 coding DNA: TGTGCCAGCAGCTTAGTGTTCGGACAGGAGCTGTTTTTT. Protein product: CASSLVFGQELFF.

The table lists this clone with a count of one. The V call is TRBV5-5, the J call TRBJ2-7; 8 nucleotides agree with TRBD1. Germline CDR1 SGHKS, CDR2 YYEKEE (reference sequence). V dropped 4 bases and J dropped 5; count of bases not matched to a gene: 11. The CDR3 spans 15 residues. CDR3 loop: CASSDLGTGTHEQYF. In nucleotides, the CDR3 is TGTGCCAGCAGCGACCTCGGGACAGGAACACACGAGCAGTACTTC. The full variable domain, with the rest looked up from reference TRBV5-5 and TRBJ2-7, is DAGVTQSPTHLIKTRGQQVTLRCSPISGHKSVSWYQQVLGQGPQFIFQYYEKEERGRGNFPDRFSARQFPNYSSELNVNALLLGDSALYLCASSDLGTGTHEQYFGPGTRLTVT.